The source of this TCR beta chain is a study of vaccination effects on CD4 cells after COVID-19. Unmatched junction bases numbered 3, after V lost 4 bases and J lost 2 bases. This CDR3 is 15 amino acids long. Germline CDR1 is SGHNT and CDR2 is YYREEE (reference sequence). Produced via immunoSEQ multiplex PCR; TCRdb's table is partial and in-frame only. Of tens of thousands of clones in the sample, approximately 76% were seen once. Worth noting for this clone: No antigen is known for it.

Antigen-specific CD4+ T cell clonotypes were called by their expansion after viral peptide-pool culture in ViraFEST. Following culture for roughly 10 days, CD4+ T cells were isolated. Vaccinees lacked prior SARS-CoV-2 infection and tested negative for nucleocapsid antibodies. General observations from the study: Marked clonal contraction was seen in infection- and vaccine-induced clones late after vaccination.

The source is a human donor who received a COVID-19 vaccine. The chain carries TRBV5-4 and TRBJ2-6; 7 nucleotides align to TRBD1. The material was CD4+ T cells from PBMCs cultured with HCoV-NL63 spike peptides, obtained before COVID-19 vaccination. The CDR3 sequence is CASSNQGAGANVLTF. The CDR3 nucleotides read TGTGCCAGCAGCAACCAGGGGGCTGGGGCCAACGTCCTGACTTTC. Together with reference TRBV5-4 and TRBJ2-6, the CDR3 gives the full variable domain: ETGVTQSPTHLIKTRGQQVTLRCSSQSGHNTVSWYQQALGQGPQFIFQYYREEENGRGNFPPRFSGLQFPNYSSELNVNALELDDSALYLCASSNQGAGANVLTFGAGSRLTVL.